This T cell receptor beta chain was recovered during a study of T cell repertoires in cytomegalovirus infection. TCRdb analysed the reads with MiXCR anew, one entry per CDR3 protein. Of fewer than 950,000 distinct CDR3 sequences in the sample, over 25% were seen once. Germline assignment: CDR1 MDHEN and CDR2 SYDVKM. The CDR3 consists of 16 residues. The V and J ends lost 2 bases and 3 bases, in that order; junction bases with no gene match: 3. Of note for this clonotype: Its antigen is not identified.

The gene calls are TRBV28 and TRBJ1-6; 8 bases match TRBD1. The sequence was obtained from a human donor in good health (CMV status not recorded). Some clones in this sample may be carry-over from other donors' samples. The sample here was cultured CD8+ T cells from PBMCs, taken from culture after CMV antigen stimulation. Here the CDR3 reads CASSLETGGYNSPLHF. The CDR3 DNA reads as TGTGCCAGCAGTTTAGAAACAGGGGGCTATAATTCACCCCTCCACTTT.